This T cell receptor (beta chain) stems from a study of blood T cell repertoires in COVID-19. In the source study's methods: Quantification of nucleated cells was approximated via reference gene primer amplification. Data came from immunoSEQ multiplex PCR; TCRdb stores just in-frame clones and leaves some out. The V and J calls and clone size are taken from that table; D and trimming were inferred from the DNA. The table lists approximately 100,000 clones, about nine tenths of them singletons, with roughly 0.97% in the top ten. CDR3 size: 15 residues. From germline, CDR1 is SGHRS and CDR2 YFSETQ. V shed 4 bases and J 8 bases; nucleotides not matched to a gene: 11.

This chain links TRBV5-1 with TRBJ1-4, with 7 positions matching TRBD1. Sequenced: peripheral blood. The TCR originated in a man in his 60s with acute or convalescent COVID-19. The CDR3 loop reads CASSPGTALWEKLFF. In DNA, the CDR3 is TGCGCCAGCAGCCCGGGGACAGCCTTATGGGAAAAACTGTTTTTT.